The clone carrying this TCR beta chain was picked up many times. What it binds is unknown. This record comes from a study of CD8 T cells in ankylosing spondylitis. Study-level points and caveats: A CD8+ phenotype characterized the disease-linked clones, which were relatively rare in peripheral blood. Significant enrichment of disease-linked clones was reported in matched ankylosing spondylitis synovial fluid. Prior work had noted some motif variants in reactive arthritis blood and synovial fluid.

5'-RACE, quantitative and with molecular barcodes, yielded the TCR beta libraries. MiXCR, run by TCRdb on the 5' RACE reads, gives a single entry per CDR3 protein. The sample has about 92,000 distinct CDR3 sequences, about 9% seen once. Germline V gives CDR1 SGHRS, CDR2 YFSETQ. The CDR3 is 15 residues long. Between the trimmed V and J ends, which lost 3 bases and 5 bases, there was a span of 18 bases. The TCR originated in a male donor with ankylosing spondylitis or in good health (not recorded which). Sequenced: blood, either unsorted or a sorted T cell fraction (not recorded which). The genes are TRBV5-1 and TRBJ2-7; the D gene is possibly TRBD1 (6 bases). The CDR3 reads CASSSAQGKGHEQYF. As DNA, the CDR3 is TGCGCCAGCAGCTCAGCGCAGGGGAAGGGTCACGAGCAGTACTTC.